This T cell receptor (beta chain) was captured by sequencing in a study of read filtering for tumor transcriptome and immune sequencing. This library used roughly 370 ng RNA and molecular barcoded adaptors spanning alpha/delta and beta/gamma chains. TCRdb used MiXCR to reprocess the reads, holding one entry per CDR3 protein. The table records 35,000 to 40,000 distinct CDR3 sequences, roughly 13% of them present only once. At the time of active disease, bone marrow was collected from every patient. This clonotype was seen repeatedly, ten times or more. The V and J ends lost 8 bases and 5 bases, in that order; junction bases with no gene match: 12. The CDR3 consists of 16 residues. CDR1 DFQATT and CDR2 SNEGSKA come from the germline V gene (reference sequence).

This TCR came from a donor older than 35 with multiple myeloma. Material for sequencing was a population of CD138-negative cells sorted from bone marrow. This chain connects TRBV20-1 to TRBJ1-4; 12 bases line up with TRBD1. The CDR3, as DNA: TGCAGTAACACCGGGACAGGGGGCGGTAGGAATGAAAAACTGTTTTTT. As protein: CSNTGTGGGRNEKLFF.